Reported below is one T cell receptor (beta chain). The data belong to a study of CD8 T cells in Susac syndrome. RNA in amounts of roughly 0.45 to 1 ug was reverse transcribed with random hexamers. TCRdb reanalysed the immunoSEQ multiplex PCR reads using MiXCR and keeps one entry per CDR3 protein. This table holds 65,000 to 95,000 distinct CDR3 sequences, 94% found once. The CDR3 extends over 14 amino acids. The germline V gene has CDR1 SEHNR and CDR2 FQNEAQ (reference sequence). V lost 4 bases to trimming and J lost 9 bases; unmatched junction nucleotides: 10. The sequence was obtained from a human donor with Susac syndrome. The J gene is TRBJ1-2, the V gene TRBV7-9; 8 nucleotides match TRBD1. The sequenced material came from CD8+ T cells from PBMCs. The CDR3 here is CASSSMDRANSYTF. The CDR3 DNA is TGTGCCAGCAGCTCGATGGACAGGGCTAATAGCTACACCTTC.